This T cell receptor beta chain stems from a study of human T cells and chemical hapten exposure. In TCRdb, the RACE reads were re-called with MiXCR into one record per CDR3 protein. The sample holds 80,000 to 100,000 distinct CDR3 sequences; 9.3% are singletons and the top ten take 2% to 2.5%. Sample time point: patch test 2, 6 weeks after DPC sensitization. Treatment specified: therapeutic diphenylcyclopropenone sensitization with weekly scalp DPC. The CDR3 runs to 13 residues. With 5 bases removed from V and 3 bases from J, the gap between germline ends came to 11 bases. Germline CDR1 reads LNHDA; CDR2 reads SQIVND (reference sequence). Comments on this clonotype: Antigen unknown.

The study's findings and limits: Sensitizing with DPC caused no change in TCRs above 1 in 1000 frequency.

The TCR was taken from a woman aged 40 to 50 with alopecia areata. Some clones in this sample may be carry-over from other donors' samples. The chain joins TRBV19 to TRBJ2-7; D is unresolved. The source material was whole blood, sampled in connection with sensitization to the hapten diphenylcyclopropenone (DPC). CDR3 in amino acids: CASSVAPIYEQYF. The CDR3, as DNA: TGTGCCAGTAGTGTCGCACCTATCTACGAGCAGTACTTC. The full variable domain, rest sourced from reference TRBV19 and TRBJ2-7, is DGGITQSPKYLFRKEGQNVTLSCEQNLNHDAMYWYRQDPGQGLRLIYYSQIVNDFQKGDIAEGYSVSREKKESFPLTVTSAQKNPTAFYLCASSVAPIYEQYFGPGTRLTVT.